The present T cell receptor (beta chain) was sequenced within a study of T-cell reconstitution after alpha-beta-depleted transplantation in children (dated by TCRdb to 2016 to 2017). At the level of the whole study: The study quantitatively tracked T-cell immune reconstitution after TCRalphabeta/CD19-depleted allogeneic hematopoietic cell transplantation in children using TCR repertoire profiling.

V and J are truncated by 8 bases and 0 bases respectively, leaving an intervening sequence of 8 bases. The CDR3, from cysteine to phenylalanine, totals 13 residues. The retained sequence is limited to the CDR3, 39 bases, with the frame set at the first base. Looking up the germline V gene yields CDR1 MGHDK and CDR2 SYGVNS. This clonotype was detected ten times or more. Its antigen is still unknown. No qualities accompany the bases; no much larger clone lies one base away. Libraries were constructed by PCR. Sequenced using an Illumina HiSeq 2500. TCR library preparation used molecular barcoding, with unique molecular identifiers applied to normalize quantification of the TCRbeta repertoire. The public reads were reprocessed in TCRdb via fastp at Q25 and MiXCR, keeping in-frame beta chains. Under each unique CDR3 protein, matching rows form one entry showing the most common genes and DNA. The sample table contains around 600,000 distinct CDR3 sequences; only one count was recorded for about 10% of them. The top ten clonotypes cover roughly 4% of the sample.

The sequences come from PBMCs from the stem cell graft donor, collected from the stem cell graft. The V and J genes are TRBV25-1 and TRBJ1-3, with no confident D gene call. The sequence came from a human donor who donated a stem cell graft to a child with acute myeloid leukemia. The nucleotides read TGTGCCAGCCTCTCCCTCTCTGGAAACACCATATATTTT. Its product reads: CASLSLSGNTIYF.